This T cell receptor (beta chain) was profiled in a study of blood T cell repertoires in COVID-19. Overall study context: From T cells, B-cell-depleted T cells, or PBMCs came the material, which was cDNA or gDNA.

The method was immunoSEQ multiplex PCR; TCRdb's version includes in-frame clones alone and lacks a portion of them. The data hold approximately 300,000 clones, with more than 70% observed a single time. Trimming removed 4 bases from V and 3 bases from J, with 15 bases in between. Germline CDR1 is MGHRA and CDR2 is YSYEKL. The CDR3 consists of 15 residues. This receptor was identified in a man aged 18-30 years who had recovered from COVID-19. The sample was peripheral blood. J is TRBJ1-2 and V is TRBV4-1; tentatively, D is TRBD1 (6 bases). CDR3 in DNA: TGCGCCAGCAGCCCCCCTGAGGACAGTTACTATGGCTACACCTTC. Protein product: CASSPPEDSYYGYTF.